A single sample gave rise to the 25 T cell receptor beta chains below, sequenced in a study of T cell clonality in common variable immunodeficiency. The table came from immunoSEQ multiplex PCR; TCRdb's copy has only in-frame clones and leaves some out. The data show 45,000 to 70,000 clones, with none appearing a single time. The sequenced sample was peripheral blood mononuclear cells. Every receptor here comes from a person between 18 and 75 years old in good health.

This clone has at least ten counts. The read ends 3 residues before the CDR3 terminus; that terminus is restored from the germline J gene. The chain employs TRBV6-1 and TRBJ1-2; TRBD1 might be the D (6 bases). Germline CDR1 reads MNHNS; CDR2 reads SASEGT. CDR3 size: 13 residues. CDR3 residues: CASSEQQGGGYTF. CDR3 DNA, as far as it was read: TGTGCCAGCAGTGAACAACAGGGAGGCGGC.

This clone was counted at least ten times. The read finishes 3 residues shy of the CDR3 end, and the germline J gene is used to complete it. The sample carries other DNA sequences with the same CDR3. The rearrangement joins TRBV2 to TRBJ2-7; TRBD2 matches at 11 bases. The ends lost 5 bases at V and 6 bases at J; junction bases unmatched: 6. CDR1 SNHLY and CDR2 FYNNEI come from the germline V gene. The CDR3 consists of 14 residues. The CDR3 here is CASSRLAGGGEQYF. Partial CDR3 DNA: TGTGCCAGCAGTAGATTAGCGGGAGGGGGCGAG.

This clone was counted ten times or more. The CDR3 goes on 3 residues after the read ends, and that part is filled in from the germline J gene. The V gene is TRBV20-1, the J gene TRBJ1-1; 7 nucleotides align to TRBD1. CDR3 size: 16 residues. Per germline, CDR1 DFQATT and CDR2 SNEGSKA (reference sequence). Trimming removed 4 bases from V and 5 bases from J; junction bases left unmatched: 16. The CDR3 here is CSATGGQRTGETEAFF. The DNA read from the CDR3 is TGCAGTGCTACCGGGGGACAAAGGACAGGAGAGACTGAA.

The table lists this clone with many counts. The read stops 3 residues short of the end of the CDR3; the missing end is completed from the germline J gene. V usage is TRBV7-6 and J usage is TRBJ2-1; the match to TRBD2 covers 9 bases. Germline CDR1 and CDR2: SGHVS and FNYEAQ. V lost 5 bases to trimming and J lost 5 bases; unmatched junction nucleotides: 7. The CDR3 is 15 residues long. The CDR3 protein is CASSPVVAGDNEQFF. CDR3 DNA, as far as it was read: TGTGCCAGCAGCCCTGTGGTAGCGGGGGACAATGAG. The full variable domain, in which reference TRBV7-6 and TRBJ2-1 provide the parts outside the CDR3, is GAGVSQSPRYKVTKRGQDVALRCDPISGHVSLYWYRQALGQGPEFLTYFNYEAQQDKSGLPNDRFSAERPEGSISTLTIQRTEQRDSAMYRCASSPVVAGDNEQFFGPGTRLTVL.

Worth noting for this clone: The read ends 3 residues shy of where the CDR3 ends; the end is completed using the germline J gene. This rearrangement joins TRBV4-2 to TRBJ2-7, with TRBD2 matching 13 bases. CDR3 length equals 18 residues. Germline CDR1 is LGHNA and CDR2 is YNFKEQ. Germline trimming cut 4 bases from V and 0 bases from J; bases unmatched to any gene: 9. The CDR3: CASSPSWTSGSDSYEQYF. The sequenced part of the CDR3 DNA is TGTGCCAGCAGCCCTTCCTGGACTAGCGGGAGTGACTCCTACGAG.

Ten or more counts support this clone. The read ends 3 residues shy of where the CDR3 ends; the end is completed using the germline J gene. The chain uses TRBV2 and TRBJ1-1; D might be TRBD1 (5 bases). This CDR3 contains 14 residues. Trimming cost V 7 bases and J 2 bases, with 14 bases left between them. Germline CDR1 and CDR2: SNHLY and FYNNEI. The sequenced part of the CDR3 DNA is TGTGCCAGCACTTTGGACACGTTAAACACTGAA. Protein product: CASTLDTLNTE. The whole CDR3 sequence reads CASTLDTLNTEAFF. Full variable domain (rest looked up from reference TRBV2 and TRBJ1-1): EPEVTQTPSHQVTQMGQEVILRCVPISNHLYFYWYRQILGQKVEFLVSFYNNEISEKSEIFDDQFSVERPDGSNFTLKIRSTKLEDSAMYFCASTLDTLNTEAFFGQGTRLTVV.

Details on this clone: The CDR3 end falls 3 residues outside the read, so it is completed with the germline J gene. The chain joins TRBV19 to TRBJ1-2, with 9 bases lining up with TRBD1. CDR1 LNHDA and CDR2 SQIVND come from the germline V gene (reference sequence). This CDR3 contains 15 residues. The V gene end was trimmed by 4 bases and the J gene end by 4 bases; junction bases not matched to a gene: 7. CDR3: CASSTGTGPSYGYTF. The CDR3 bases that were read are TGTGCCAGTAGTACCGGGACAGGGCCTTCCTATGGC.

This clone has only a few counts. The DNA ends 3 residues before the CDR3 does, and the rest of the CDR3 is filled in from the germline J gene. The rearrangement joins TRBV2 to TRBJ2-7; D is perhaps TRBD2 (5 bases). CDR1 and CDR2 from the germline V gene are SNHLY and FYNNEI. Trimming left V 5 bases short and J 2 bases short, with 16 bases between. The CDR3 totals 15 residues. CDR3 DNA (partial): TGTGCCAGCAGTTTAACTAGTTCTCCGACCTACGAG. Encoded protein: CASSLTSSPTYE. The whole CDR3 protein reads CASSLTSSPTYEQYF.

At least ten counts were recorded for this clone. The CDR3 extends 3 residues past the end of the read, so its final part is completed from the germline J gene. V is TRBV20-1 and J is TRBJ1-5; D may be TRBD1 (6 bases). This CDR3 is built from 15 residues. Germline CDR1 reads DFQATT; CDR2 reads SNEGSKA (reference sequence). Trimming removed 6 bases from V and 5 bases from J, with 20 bases in between. CDR3 DNA (partial): TGCAGTGCCCAACCCTATGGGGGCGCCGATCAGCCC. Encoded protein: CSAQPYGGADQP. The complete CDR3 sequence is CSAQPYGGADQPQHF.

The table lists this clone with many counts. The read gets to within 3 residues of the CDR3 end, and the germline J gene fills in the rest. The identical CDR3 is also encoded by other nucleotide sequences in the sample. The V call is TRBV20-1, the J call TRBJ1-6; D may be TRBD1 (5 bases). Germline CDR1 DFQATT, CDR2 SNEGSKA (reference sequence). The length of the CDR3 is 15 residues. Trimming cost V 6 bases and J 10 bases, with 22 bases left between them. The CDR3 DNA, read in part, is TGCAGTGCCCCTCGACCAGGGAGTCGCGCATCACCC. Encoded protein: CSAPRPGSRASP. The CDR3, in full, reads CSAPRPGSRASPLHF.

The sample holds many counts of this clone. The read terminates 3 residues ahead of where the CDR3 ends, so the germline J gene completes it. The V gene is TRBV20-1, the J gene TRBJ2-7, with 10 bases aligning to TRBD1. Trimming cost V 6 bases and J 4 bases; bases outside gene matches: 12. Germline loops: CDR1 DFQATT, CDR2 SNEGSKA (reference sequence). The CDR3 spans 15 residues. The CDR3 loop reads CSARSGQGEFYEQYF. Incomplete CDR3 DNA: TGCAGTGCACGCTCCGGACAGGGGGAGTTTTACGAG.

Ten or more counts support this clone. The missing CDR3 end, 3 residues past where the read stops, is filled in from the germline J gene. The chain has TRBV6-4 and TRBJ2-1, with a weak D call TRBD2 (7 bases). The CDR3 length is 15 residues. CDR1 is MRHNA and CDR2 is SNTAGT in the germline V gene. The V end lost 4 bases, the J end lost 2 bases, and 12 bases lay between the germline ends. This CDR3 is CASSVEGGAYNEQFF. The CDR3 DNA, read in part, is TGTGCCAGCAGTGTAGAGGGGGGGGCCTACAATGAG.

This clone was detected many times. The read terminates 3 residues ahead of where the CDR3 ends, so the germline J gene completes it. The genes are TRBV12-3 or TRBV12-4 and TRBJ2-1; 9 bases line up with TRBD1. The CDR3 length is 15 residues. V shed 3 bases and J 7 bases; nucleotides not matched to a gene: 7. The CDR3 loop is CASSFPGQGTNEQFF. The sequenced CDR3 bases are TGTGCCAGCAGTTTCCCGGGACAGGGTACAAATGAG.

The sample holds many counts of this clone. The read stops 3 residues short of the end of the CDR3; the missing end is completed from the germline J gene. The gene calls are TRBV12-3 or TRBV12-4 and TRBJ2-2, with a weak D call TRBD1 (5 bases). V lost 2 bases and J 5 bases, leaving 15 bases between the germline ends. CDR3 length: 16 residues. The sequenced part of the CDR3 DNA is TGTGCCAGCAGTTTACCAAGCAGGGTAGTAACCGGGGAG. Its protein is CASSLPSRVVTGE. The entire CDR3 reads CASSLPSRVVTGELFF.

This clone was seen at least ten times. The observed sequence ends 3 residues before the CDR3 terminus, with the missing tail filled in from the germline J gene. V and J are TRBV4-1 and TRBJ2-7; D is perhaps TRBD1 or TRBD2 (6 bases each). CDR3 length: 14 residues. The germline V gene has CDR1 MGHRA and CDR2 YSYEKL. Trimming took off 1 base at V and 5 bases at J, with 12 bases between the two ends. CDR3 sequence: CASSQAKGEDEQYF. The DNA read from the CDR3 is TGCGCCAGCAGCCAAGCAAAGGGGGAGGACGAG.

This clone was observed at least ten times. The read gets to within 3 residues of the CDR3 end, and the germline J gene fills in the rest. The chain employs TRBV30 and TRBJ1-2; 11 nucleotides line up with TRBD1. The CDR3 totals 16 residues. The germline gives CDR1 GTSNPN, CDR2 SVGIG (reference sequence). J lost 0 bases, V lost 5 bases, and 8 bases had no gene match. CDR3 DNA, as far as it was read: TGTGCCTGGGCTTTCGGGACAGGGGGAACTAACTATGGC. The encoded protein is CAWAFGTGGTNYG. The whole CDR3 region reads CAWAFGTGGTNYGYTF.

This clone showed up many times. The read ends 3 residues shy of where the CDR3 ends; the end is completed using the germline J gene. The rearrangement joins TRBV6-4 to TRBJ1-1; tentative D call: TRBD1 (5 bases). Germline assignment: CDR1 MRHNA and CDR2 SNTAGT. Trimming shortened V by 5 bases and J by 1 base, and 8 bases separated the two germline ends. The CDR3 spans 13 residues. The CDR3 bases that were read are TGTGCCAGCAGTCATGACAGGAACACTGAA. Its protein is CASSHDRNTE. Given in full, the CDR3 is CASSHDRNTEAFF.

This clone was seen at least ten times. CDR3 bases read: TGTGCCAGCAGTTACTCGATCAGTACGATGAACACTGAA. Translating gives CASSYSISTMNTE. The whole CDR3 sequence is CASSYSISTMNTEAFF. This sequence joins TRBV6-2 or TRBV6-3 and TRBJ1-1, with D unresolved. The read is 3 residues too short to cover the CDR3 end, so that end is filled in from the germline J gene. The V and J ends lost 0 bases and 0 bases respectively, with 11 bases between them. The V gene's germline CDR1 is MNHEY and CDR2 SVGEGT. The CDR3 totals 16 residues.

This clone was recorded many times. Sequencing ends 3 residues short of the CDR3 end; the germline J gene provides the rest. The genes are TRBV10-3 and TRBJ2-2; possible D gene TRBD1, 5 bases. The V gene lost 5 bases and the J gene lost 1 base, with 11 bases spanning the gap. CDR1 is ENHRY, CDR2 SYGVKD, per germline. There are 15 residues in the CDR3. Incomplete CDR3 DNA: TGTGCCATCAGTCATGGACACGAGAACACCGGGGAG. Translation: CAISHGHENTGE. The complete CDR3 protein is CAISHGHENTGELFF.

This clone was seen at least ten times. Other DNA sequences of this sample code for an identical CDR3. The part of the CDR3 DNA that was read is TGCAGTGCTAGGGACAGGGGTTACGAG. As protein: CSARDRGYE. The whole CDR3 is CSARDRGYEQYF. The chain uses TRBV20-1 and TRBJ2-7; 9 bases are a match to TRBD1. The sequence runs out 3 residues before the end of the CDR3; the remainder is reconstructed from the germline J gene. Losses at the gene ends were 3 bases for V and 4 bases for J; bases not matched to a gene: 1. This CDR3 has 12 residues. CDR1 is DFQATT, CDR2 SNEGSKA, per germline (reference sequence).

This clone was counted at least ten times. The read ends 3 residues before the CDR3 terminus; that terminus is restored from the germline J gene. The J gene is TRBJ2-7, the V gene TRBV5-1; 10 bases are shared with TRBD1. J gave up 2 bases and V 2 bases, and 10 bases lay outside the gene matches. Germline CDR1 is SGHRS and CDR2 is YFSETQ. The CDR3 is 17 amino acids. CDR3 DNA, as far as it was read: TGCGCCAGCAGCTTACTTGGGGGGGGGACAGGGGCCTACGAG. Its translation: CASSLLGGGTGAYE. The entire CDR3 protein is CASSLLGGGTGAYEQYF.

This clone was seen ten or more times. The CDR3 end is not reached by the read, which stops 3 residues before it; the germline J gene fills it in. The V call is TRBV20-1, the J call TRBJ2-1, with 13 bases fitting TRBD2. This CDR3 has 16 residues. V shed 4 bases and J 8 bases; nucleotides not matched to a gene: 11. CDR1 is DFQATT, CDR2 SNEGSKA, per germline (reference sequence). The CDR3 here is CSANPGTSGTYDEQFF. The CDR3 DNA, read in part, is TGCAGTGCTAATCCCGGGACTAGCGGGACGTACGATGAG.

In this sample, this clone turned up many times. From the germline J gene comes the end of the CDR3, since the read stops 3 residues before it. This chain joins TRBV19 and TRBJ1-1, with TRBD1 identical over 7 bases. The germline CDR1 and CDR2 sequences are LNHDA and SQIVND (reference sequence). The CDR3 contains 13 residues. Trimming at V came to 7 bases and at J to 6 bases, leaving 8 bases not matched to a gene. The CDR3 here is CASTITQGAEAFF. The DNA read from the CDR3 is TGTGCCAGTACGATAACTCAGGGGGCTGAA.

This clone showed up many times. From the germline J gene comes the end of the CDR3, since the read stops 3 residues before it. This chain connects TRBV14 to TRBJ2-3; 11 bases are shared with TRBD2. V was clipped by 4 bases and J by 5 bases; unmatched bases: 5. This CDR3 is 15 amino acids long. Germline loops: CDR1 SGHDN, CDR2 FVKESK. CDR3: CASSLLAGELDTQYF. The sequenced CDR3 bases are TGTGCCAGCAGCCTACTAGCGGGAGAGTTAGATACG.

In its sample, this clone was seen many times. Its ends do not fully match the called genes, so a read error is possible. The missing CDR3 end, 3 residues past where the read stops, is filled in from the germline J gene. The chain joins TRBV4-2 to TRBJ1-2, with TRBD1 matching 7 bases. The CDR3 covers 14 residues. CDR1 is LGHNA and CDR2 is YNFKEQ in the germline V gene. The covered CDR3 bases are TGCGCCAGCAGAAACAGGGGACCTAACTATGGC. Protein product: CASRNRGPNYG. The complete CDR3 sequence is CASRNRGPNYGYTF.